The rows below give T cell receptor beta chains drawn from one sample of a study of early T cells in non-severe SARS-CoV-2 infection. TCRdb re-called the 5' RACE reads with MiXCR, one entry per CDR3 protein. This repertoire shows tens of thousands of distinct CDR3 sequences, around 10% found once; its top ten account for 4.5%. The sequenced material came from whole blood. Source of these receptors: an adult who was a healthcare worker with PCR-confirmed SARS-CoV-2 infection or an uninfected control (not recorded which). CDR3s include the opening cysteine and the closing phenylalanine or tryptophan. A D gene is named only where the DNA matches it firmly. Size tells how often a clone was seen (once, few, many) or the class of an expanded clone, and some rows leave it out.

j_call: TRBJ1-1; v_call: TRBV12-3/TRBV12-4; clone_size: many; d_call: .; cdr3_aa: CASIPGVNTEAFF; cdr3_nt: TGTGCCAGCATTCCCGGGGTGAACACTGAAGCTTTCTTT
j_call: TRBJ2-1; v_call: TRBV6-6; clone_size: many; d_call: .; cdr3_aa: CASSYVGGLFYEQFF; cdr3_nt: TGTGCCAGCAGTTACGTCGGGGGGCTGTTCTATGAGCAGTTCTTC
j_call: TRBJ1-2; v_call: TRBV5-1; clone_size: .; d_call: .; cdr3_aa: CASSPGVFRGYTF; cdr3_nt: TGCGCCAGCAGCCCAGGGGTCTTCCGGGGCTACACCTTC
j_call: TRBJ2-5; v_call: TRBV29-1; clone_size: many; d_call: .; cdr3_aa: CSVDSLVQQGGGETQYF; cdr3_nt: TGCAGCGTTGATTCCCTCGTCCAGCAGGGAGGGGGAGAGACCCAGTACTTC
j_call: TRBJ2-1; v_call: TRBV7-9; clone_size: many; d_call: TRBD2; cdr3_aa: CASSHRLAGHNEQFF; cdr3_nt: TGTGCCAGCAGCCACCGACTAGCGGGCCACAATGAGCAGTTCTTC
j_call: TRBJ1-1; v_call: TRBV20-1; clone_size: .; d_call: TRBD1; cdr3_aa: CSAYRGRGEAFF; cdr3_nt: TGCAGTGCTTACAGGGGGCGAGGTGAAGCTTTCTTT
j_call: TRBJ1-5; v_call: TRBV12-5; clone_size: .; d_call: .; cdr3_aa: CASAFGHASNQPQHF; cdr3_nt: TGTGCTAGTGCTTTTGGTCACGCGAGCAATCAGCCCCAGCATTTT
j_call: TRBJ1-2; v_call: TRBV27; clone_size: many; d_call: .; cdr3_aa: CASSREGSYGYTF; cdr3_nt: TGTGCCAGCAGTCGTGAGGGCTCCTATGGCTACACCTTC
j_call: TRBJ1-1; v_call: TRBV3-1; clone_size: many; d_call: .; cdr3_aa: CASSQDGFSIGGTEAFF; cdr3_nt: TGTGCCAGCAGCCAAGATGGGTTCTCTATCGGGGGTACTGAAGCTTTCTTT
j_call: TRBJ1-4; v_call: TRBV27; clone_size: .; d_call: .; cdr3_aa: CASSFPNEKLFF; cdr3_nt: TGTGCCAGCAGTTTCCCTAATGAAAAACTGTTTTTT
j_call: TRBJ1-6; v_call: TRBV20-1; clone_size: few; d_call: .; cdr3_aa: CSARDPQGTSYNSPLHF; cdr3_nt: TGCAGTGCTAGAGATCCGCAGGGAACCTCCTATAATTCACCCCTCCACTTT
j_call: TRBJ2-5; v_call: TRBV3-1; clone_size: .; d_call: .; cdr3_aa: CASSQRLLPRRQETQYF; cdr3_nt: TGTGCCAGCAGCCAAAGGCTACTACCCCGGAGGCAAGAGACCCAGTACTTC
j_call: TRBJ1-4; v_call: TRBV3-1; clone_size: few; d_call: .; cdr3_aa: CASSQAPGVYEKLFF; cdr3_nt: TGTGCCAGCAGCCAAGCCCCAGGGGTTTATGAAAAACTGTTTTTT
j_call: TRBJ2-5; v_call: TRBV5-1; clone_size: many; d_call: .; cdr3_aa: CASSPQGGRQETQYF; cdr3_nt: TGCGCCAGCAGCCCACAGGGAGGACGGCAAGAGACCCAGTACTTC
j_call: TRBJ1-2; v_call: TRBV29-1; clone_size: many; d_call: TRBD1; cdr3_aa: CSVGDRTPNYGYTF; cdr3_nt: TGCAGCGTGGGGGACAGAACCCCTAACTATGGCTACACCTTC
j_call: TRBJ1-3; v_call: TRBV6-5; clone_size: .; d_call: .; cdr3_aa: CASSYARGNTIYF; cdr3_nt: TGTGCCAGCAGTTATGCACGTGGAAACACCATATATTTT
j_call: TRBJ1-2; v_call: TRBV7-3; clone_size: many; d_call: TRBD1; cdr3_aa: CASSLVGGQGINYGYTF; cdr3_nt: TGTGCCAGCAGCTTAGTTGGGGGACAGGGTATTAACTATGGCTACACCTTC
j_call: TRBJ2-7; v_call: TRBV6-4; clone_size: few; d_call: .; cdr3_aa: CASSHPYF; cdr3_nt: TGTGCCAGCAGTCACCCTTACTTC
j_call: TRBJ2-2; v_call: TRBV25-1; clone_size: many; d_call: .; cdr3_aa: CASSELRGASNTGELFF; cdr3_nt: TGTGCCAGCAGTGAATTGAGGGGCGCGTCGAACACCGGGGAGCTGTTTTTT
j_call: TRBJ2-1; v_call: TRBV11-3; clone_size: many; d_call: TRBD2; cdr3_aa: CASSTSGLASNEQFF; cdr3_nt: TGTGCCAGCAGCACCAGCGGACTAGCCAGCAATGAGCAGTTCTTC
j_call: TRBJ1-6; v_call: TRBV6-1; clone_size: .; d_call: .; cdr3_aa: CASSEQGASPLHF; cdr3_nt: TGTGCCAGCAGTGAACAGGGAGCCTCACCCCTCCACTTT
j_call: TRBJ2-7; v_call: TRBV3-1; clone_size: many; d_call: .; cdr3_aa: CASSPPLAGEQYF; cdr3_nt: TGTGCCAGCAGCCCGCCCCTTGCGGGCGAGCAGTACTTC
j_call: TRBJ2-2; v_call: TRBV11-2; clone_size: few; d_call: TRBD1; cdr3_aa: CASSRQGSFTGELFF; cdr3_nt: TGTGCCAGCAGCCGACAGGGTTCTTTCACCGGGGAGCTGTTTTTT
j_call: TRBJ1-1; v_call: TRBV12-3/TRBV12-4; clone_size: .; d_call: TRBD1; cdr3_aa: CASSSYGTGRNTEAFF; cdr3_nt: TGTGCCAGCAGTTCCTACGGGACAGGACGTAACACTGAAGCTTTCTTT
j_call: TRBJ2-7; v_call: TRBV7-2; clone_size: many; d_call: .; cdr3_aa: CASSLGGALEQYF; cdr3_nt: TGTGCCAGCAGCTTGGGCGGGGCCTTGGAGCAGTACTTC
j_call: TRBJ2-6; v_call: TRBV12-5; clone_size: many; d_call: .; cdr3_aa: CASGPRLSGANVLTF; cdr3_nt: TGTGCTAGTGGTCCGCGGCTAAGCGGGGCCAACGTCCTGACTTTC
j_call: TRBJ2-1; v_call: TRBV7-6; clone_size: many; d_call: .; cdr3_aa: CASSLIGASSYNEQFF; cdr3_nt: TGTGCCAGCAGCTTAATCGGGGCGAGCTCCTACAATGAGCAGTTCTTC
j_call: TRBJ1-1; v_call: TRBV12-3/TRBV12-4; clone_size: many; d_call: .; cdr3_aa: CASSAEQGTEAFF; cdr3_nt: TGTGCCAGCAGTGCCGAGCAGGGCACTGAAGCTTTCTTT
j_call: TRBJ2-7; v_call: TRBV7-8; clone_size: few; d_call: .; cdr3_aa: CASQGPRSYEQYF; cdr3_nt: TGTGCCAGCCAGGGACCGAGATCCTACGAGCAGTACTTC
j_call: TRBJ2-2; v_call: TRBV7-8; clone_size: few; d_call: .; cdr3_aa: CASSLASGLGPTGELFF; cdr3_nt: TGTGCCAGCAGCTTAGCTTCAGGGCTGGGTCCTACCGGGGAGCTGTTTTTT
j_call: TRBJ2-3; v_call: TRBV12-3/TRBV12-4; clone_size: .; d_call: TRBD1; cdr3_aa: CASSWGQGATDTQYF; cdr3_nt: TGTGCCAGCAGTTGGGGACAGGGGGCCACAGATACGCAGTATTTT
j_call: TRBJ1-4; v_call: TRBV18; clone_size: many; d_call: .; cdr3_aa: CASSLGWLRDEKLFF; cdr3_nt: TGTGCCAGCTCACTCGGATGGCTTAGGGATGAAAAACTGTTTTTT
j_call: TRBJ2-7; v_call: TRBV7-2; clone_size: few; d_call: .; cdr3_aa: CASSKAGPISEQYF; cdr3_nt: TGTGCCAGCAGCAAGGCGGGGCCCATCAGCGAGCAGTACTTC
j_call: TRBJ2-7; v_call: TRBV6-1; clone_size: .; d_call: .; cdr3_aa: CASRLQQGPYEQYF; cdr3_nt: TGTGCCAGCAGGTTACAACAGGGTCCCTACGAGCAGTACTTC
j_call: TRBJ2-3; v_call: TRBV6-5; clone_size: .; d_call: .; cdr3_aa: CASSYRGGGGDTQYF; cdr3_nt: TGTGCCAGCAGTTACCGTGGGGGGGGCGGGGATACGCAGTATTTT
j_call: TRBJ2-3; v_call: TRBV20-1; clone_size: many; d_call: .; cdr3_aa: CSASPGVDTDTQYF; cdr3_nt: TGCAGTGCTAGCCCAGGGGTTGACACAGATACGCAGTATTTT
j_call: TRBJ1-1; v_call: TRBV12-3/TRBV12-4; clone_size: many; d_call: .; cdr3_aa: CASMRTLNTEAFF; cdr3_nt: TGTGCCAGCATGAGGACATTGAACACTGAAGCTTTCTTT
j_call: TRBJ2-3; v_call: TRBV20-1; clone_size: many; d_call: .; cdr3_aa: CSAPPRSTDTQYF; cdr3_nt: TGCAGTGCCCCCCCCCGTAGCACAGATACGCAGTATTTT
j_call: TRBJ2-1; v_call: TRBV7-6; clone_size: .; d_call: TRBD1; cdr3_aa: CASSEQGLGNNEQFF; cdr3_nt: TGTGCCAGCAGCGAACAGGGGTTGGGGAACAATGAGCAGTTCTTC
j_call: TRBJ1-1; v_call: TRBV3-1; clone_size: many; d_call: .; cdr3_aa: CASSHRSGTAGPEAFF; cdr3_nt: TGTGCCAGCAGCCATCGGTCCGGGACCGCAGGGCCTGAAGCTTTCTTT
j_call: TRBJ2-5; v_call: TRBV15; clone_size: .; d_call: TRBD1; cdr3_aa: CATSKNGQGTQETQYF; cdr3_nt: TGTGCCACCAGCAAAAACGGACAGGGTACTCAAGAGACCCAGTACTTC
j_call: TRBJ2-7; v_call: TRBV28; clone_size: many; d_call: .; cdr3_aa: CASSLGGASYEQYF; cdr3_nt: TGTGCCAGCAGTCTGGGCGGGGCCTCCTACGAGCAGTACTTC
j_call: TRBJ1-1; v_call: TRBV24-1; clone_size: few; d_call: .; cdr3_aa: CATSDAQAVNTEAFF; cdr3_nt: TGTGCCACCAGTGATGCCCAGGCGGTGAACACTGAAGCTTTCTTT
j_call: TRBJ2-2; v_call: TRBV5-1; clone_size: few; d_call: .; cdr3_aa: CASSLRGAMGTGELFF; cdr3_nt: TGCGCCAGCAGCTTACGCGGGGCAATGGGCACCGGGGAGCTGTTTTTT
j_call: TRBJ2-7; v_call: TRBV5-4; clone_size: .; d_call: .; cdr3_aa: CASSSISRTSYEQYF; cdr3_nt: TGTGCCAGCAGCTCCATTAGCAGGACCTCCTACGAGCAGTACTTC
j_call: TRBJ1-2; v_call: TRBV7-2; clone_size: .; d_call: .; cdr3_aa: CASSLMDIPYGYTF; cdr3_nt: TGTGCCAGCAGCTTGATGGACATCCCCTATGGCTACACCTTC
j_call: TRBJ2-1; v_call: TRBV7-2; clone_size: few; d_call: .; cdr3_aa: CASTEGGSHNEQFF; cdr3_nt: TGTGCCAGCACCGAGGGGGGGAGTCACAATGAGCAGTTCTTC
j_call: TRBJ2-2; v_call: TRBV11-2; clone_size: few; d_call: .; cdr3_aa: CATSVTTNTGELFF; cdr3_nt: TGTGCCACCTCGGTAACAACGAACACCGGGGAGCTGTTTTTT
j_call: TRBJ1-1; v_call: TRBV7-9; clone_size: many; d_call: .; cdr3_aa: CASSLRREAFF; cdr3_nt: TGTGCCAGCAGCTTACGTCGGGAGGCTTTCTTT
j_call: TRBJ1-6; v_call: TRBV5-4; clone_size: few; d_call: TRBD1; cdr3_aa: CASSQGTGDETLHF; cdr3_nt: TGTGCCAGCAGCCAAGGGACAGGGGATGAAACTCTCCACTTT
j_call: TRBJ1-6; v_call: TRBV5-4; clone_size: .; d_call: .; cdr3_aa: CASSFEGPRVNSPLHF; cdr3_nt: TGTGCCAGCAGCTTCGAGGGACCGCGTGTTAATTCACCCCTCCACTTT
j_call: TRBJ1-2; v_call: TRBV6-4; clone_size: many; d_call: .; cdr3_aa: CASTGEDFYGYTF; cdr3_nt: TGTGCCAGCACTGGCGAGGACTTCTATGGCTACACCTTC
j_call: TRBJ2-2; v_call: TRBV19; clone_size: few; d_call: TRBD2; cdr3_aa: CASIGTSRRHTGELFF; cdr3_nt: TGTGCCAGTATCGGGACTAGCAGGAGACACACCGGGGAGCTGTTTTTT
j_call: TRBJ1-6; v_call: TRBV12-3/TRBV12-4; clone_size: .; d_call: .; cdr3_aa: CASRTIRVHNSPLHF; cdr3_nt: TGTGCCAGCAGGACAATCAGGGTACACAATTCACCCCTCCACTTT